This TCR beta chain was captured by sequencing in a study of control samples from healthy donors and cancer patients. Deletions cut 3 bases from V and 0 bases from J, with 6 bases between. This CDR3 region has 14 residues. CDR1 LNHDA and CDR2 SQIVND come from the germline V gene (reference sequence). TCRdb's table, derived via immunoSEQ multiplex PCR, lists solely in-frame clones and lacks some. Counted here are around 95,000 clones, more than 85% occurring once; the ten biggest clones make up about 20%. This TCR was sampled from a woman in her forties or fifties in good health. The specimen was blood. The V gene is TRBV19, the J gene TRBJ1-3; D remains ambiguous. Written as DNA, the CDR3 is TGTGCCAGTAGTATCGGCTACTCTGGAAACACCATATATTTT. Its translation is CASSIGYSGNTIYF.